The 24 T cell receptor beta chains given below trace back to one sample, sequenced in a study of technical replicates of blood from several donors. Produced via immunoSEQ multiplex PCR; TCRdb's table is partial and in-frame only. The sample includes 45,000 to 55,000 clones, roughly 94% of them seen just once. Source material: T cells isolated from PBMCs. These receptors originate from a human donor in good health.

J is TRBJ2-3 and V is TRBV5-1, with D perhaps TRBD2 (7 bases). The CDR3 sequence is 17 residues long. V lost 0 bases, J lost 2 bases, and 16 bases lay in between. The germline V gene encodes CDR1 SGHRS and CDR2 YFSETQ. The CDR3 DNA reads TGCGCCAGCAGCTTGGCCTTGGGGGGGGGCTTCACAGATACGCAGTATTTT. Amino acid sequence: CASSLALGGGFTDTQYF. The variable domain in full, with the rest retrieved from reference TRBV5-1 and TRBJ2-3, is KAGVTQTPRYLIKTRGQQVTLSCSPISGHRSVSWYQQTPGQGLQFLFEYFSETQRNKGNFPGRFSGRQFSNSRSEMNVSTLELGDSALYLCASSLALGGGFTDTQYFGPGTRLTVL.

The V call is TRBV7-9, the J call TRBJ2-7; weak D call: TRBD1 (6 bases). V lost 4 bases and J lost 2, with 21 bases in between. The CDR3 is 17 amino acids. From germline, CDR1 is SEHNR and CDR2 FQNEAQ (reference sequence). CDR3 in DNA: TGTGCCAGCAGCTCCCGTCCGACCGGGACATCCCCCTACGAGCAGTACTTC. This gives the protein CASSSRPTGTSPYEQYF.

This chain's CDR3 is CSVVPRQETQYF. CDR3 sequence (DNA): TGCAGCGTTGTACCGCGACAAGAGACCCAGTACTTC. The chain is built from TRBV29-1 and TRBJ2-5; D is undetermined. CDR1 is SQVTM and CDR2 is ANQGSEA in the germline V gene. V lost 4 bases to trimming and J lost 2 bases, with 8 bases between them. The CDR3 is 12 residues long. The whole variable domain, filled in from reference TRBV29-1 and TRBJ2-5, reads SAVISQKPSRDICQRGTSLTIQCQVDSQVTMMFWYRQQPGQSLTLIATANQGSEATYESGFVIDKFPISRPNLTFSTLTVSNMSPEDSSIYLCSVVPRQETQYFGPGTRLLVL.

This clone was recorded once. This rearrangement joins TRBV11-2 to TRBJ2-5; 8 bases fit TRBD2. CDR1 is SGHAT, CDR2 FQNNGV, per germline. The CDR3 has 12 residues. V lost 10 bases and J lost 4; bases outside the gene matches: 5. The CDR3 DNA reads as TGTGCCACGGGGGGGCTTTCAGAGACCCAGTACTTC. As protein: CATGGLSETQYF.

This rearrangement joins TRBV6-5 to TRBJ2-6, with unresolved D. V was pared by 5 bases and J by 2 bases, with 4 bases between. Germline V CDR1 and CDR2: MNHEY, SVGAGI. CDR3 size: 13 residues. This chain's CDR3 is CASSQAGANVLTF. The CDR3 region has the DNA TGTGCCAGCAGTCAGGCTGGGGCCAACGTCCTGACTTTC.

The J gene is TRBJ2-1, the V gene TRBV6-6; TRBD2 agrees at 12 bases. The CDR3 has 15 residues. The V and J ends lost 6 bases and 7 bases, in that order; junction bases with no gene match: 7. CDR1 is MNHNY and CDR2 is SVGAGI in the germline V gene (reference sequence). The DNA of the CDR3 is TGTGCCAGCAGCCTACTAGCGGGGGGTCAAAATGAGCAGTTCTTC. Translating it yields CASSLLAGGQNEQFF.

V gene TRBV5-1 combines with J gene TRBJ2-7; possibly TRBD1 for D (6 bases). V dropped 2 bases and J dropped 5 bases, with 11 bases sitting between them. CDR3 length: 13 residues. The germline gives CDR1 SGHRS, CDR2 YFSETQ. CDR3 nucleotide sequence: TGCGCCAGCAGCTTAAACAGGGCAGACGAGCAGTACTTC. Translation: CASSLNRADEQYF.

The V call is TRBV7-6, the J call TRBJ2-5, with D maybe TRBD1 (5 bases). The V gene lost 2 bases and the J gene lost 1 base, with 8 bases spanning the gap. This CDR3 comprises 14 residues. Looked up from germline, CDR1 is SGHVS and CDR2 is FNYEAQ. CDR3 loop: CASSLTGLQETQYF. The CDR3 coding sequence is TGTGCCAGCAGCTTAACAGGTCTCCAAGAGACCCAGTACTTC.

This chain joins TRBV11-3 and TRBJ1-1; 7 bases match TRBD1. The V gene end was trimmed by 4 bases and the J gene end by 0 bases; junction bases not matched to a gene: 11. The CDR3 sequence is 17 residues long. Germline-derived CDR1 and CDR2 are SGHNT and YENEEA. Written as DNA, the CDR3 is TGTGCCAGCAGCTACAGGGGTCTTATTAAAGTGAACACTGAAGCTTTCTTT. As protein: CASSYRGLIKVNTEAFF.

The count of this clone is one. CDR3 region: CASSFRERNTIYF. As DNA, the CDR3 is TGTGCCAGCAGCTTCAGGGAAAGAAACACCATATATTTT. The genes are TRBV11-3 and TRBJ1-3, with D possibly TRBD1 on 5 matching bases. Germline-derived CDR1 and CDR2 are SGHNT and YENEEA. The CDR3 sequence is 13 residues long. Trimming left V 3 bases short and J 5 bases short, with 8 bases between. Based on the CDR3 plus reference TRBV11-3 and TRBJ1-3, the full variable domain is EAGVVQSPRYKIIEKKQPVAFWCNPISGHNTLYWYLQNLGQGPELLIRYENEEAVDDSQLPKDRFSAERLKGVDSTLKIQPAELGDSAVYLCASSFRERNTIYFGEGSWLTVV.

This clone was detected a few times. The CDR3 is CASSLYGGISTDTQYF. The CDR3 nucleotides read TGCGCCAGCAGCTTGTACGGCGGAATTAGCACAGATACGCAGTATTTT. The chain uses TRBV5-1 and TRBJ2-3; D is ambiguous. Germline CDR1 SGHRS, CDR2 YFSETQ. Trimming stripped 1 base from V and 0 bases from J, with 12 bases between. The CDR3 is 16 residues long.

This chain connects TRBV5-1 to TRBJ2-7, with TRBD2 identical over 9 bases. Trimming cost V 0 bases and J 2 bases; bases outside gene matches: 0. The CDR3 totals 14 residues. Germline V lookup: CDR1 SGHRS, CDR2 YFSETQ. CDR3 nucleotides: TGCGCCAGCAGCTTGGCTAGCGGGACCTACGAGCAGTACTTC. It yields the protein CASSLASGTYEQYF.

This chain links TRBV7-3 with TRBJ1-2, with D maybe TRBD1 (5 bases). This CDR3 spans 14 amino acids. The V end was cut by 0 bases, the J end by 6 bases, with 11 bases between. The germline V gene encodes CDR1 SGHTA and CDR2 FQGTGA. The CDR3 is CASSLTGIGDGYTF. CDR3 nucleotide sequence: TGTGCCAGCAGCTTAACAGGGATAGGGGATGGCTACACCTTC.

The chain employs TRBV11-2 and TRBJ2-4; the match to TRBD1 covers 8 bases. Germline V gives CDR1 SGHAT, CDR2 FQNNGV. The CDR3 has 16 amino acids. The V segment lost 5 bases and the J segment 0 bases; nucleotides outside the gene matches: 6. The CDR3: CASSLRTGPAKNIQYF. The CDR3 DNA reads TGTGCCAGCAGCCTCAGGACAGGGCCAGCCAAAAACATTCAGTACTTC.

The V and J genes are TRBV7-9 and TRBJ1-5; TRBD1 agrees at 9 bases. The CDR3 has 16 amino acids. Unmatched junction bases numbered 10, after V lost 5 bases and J lost 5 bases. Germline CDR1 is SEHNR and CDR2 is FQNEAQ (reference sequence). For the CDR3, the DNA is TGTGCCAGCAGCCTCGGGGGACAGGGAGAGGATCAGCCCCAGCATTTT. It encodes CASSLGGQGEDQPQHF.

The sample holds one count of this clone. The rearrangement links TRBV5-6 to TRBJ2-7, with D tentatively TRBD1 (6 bases). V was cut by 4 bases and J by 3 bases, with 11 bases left in between. There are 13 residues in the CDR3. CDR1 and CDR2 from the germline V gene are SGHDT and YYEEEE. The CDR3 here is CASSLDRNYEQYF. The DNA of the CDR3 is TGTGCCAGCAGCCTGGACAGAAACTACGAGCAGTACTTC.

The chain is built from TRBV7-8 and TRBJ2-3, with TRBD2 identical over 7 bases. Unmatched junction bases numbered 17, after V lost 0 bases and J lost 2 bases. Germline CDR1 reads SGHVS; CDR2 reads FQNEAQ. This CDR3 has 20 residues. The DNA of the CDR3 is TGTGCCAGCAGCTTAGCAGTATATTCGGCGGGAGCCTTCGACACAGATACGCAGTATTTT. This encodes CASSLAVYSAGAFDTDTQYF.

The rearrangement links TRBV28 to TRBJ1-2; D perhaps matches TRBD1 (6 bases). Looked up from germline, CDR1 is MDHEN and CDR2 is SYDVKM. Trimming stripped 8 bases from V and 2 bases from J, with 12 bases between. This CDR3 comprises 13 residues. CDR3 loop: CASFGQSNYGYTF. CDR3 in DNA: TGTGCCAGCTTTGGACAGAGCAACTATGGCTACACCTTC.

CDR3 DNA sequence: TGTGCCAGCAGTACCAACAGGGGGTCGGCTCGCGAGACCCAGTACTTC. It translates to CASSTNRGSARETQYF. This chain uses TRBV28 with TRBJ2-5, with 8 bases aligning to TRBD1. J was trimmed by 5 bases and V by 5 bases; bases with no gene match: 13. Germline loops: CDR1 MDHEN, CDR2 SYDVKM. The CDR3 has 16 residues.

V is TRBV29-1 and J is TRBJ1-1; D may be TRBD1 (6 bases). V lost 7 bases and J lost 10, with 13 bases in between. The CDR3 runs 10 residues. From germline, CDR1 is SQVTM and CDR2 ANQGSEA. The CDR3 spells CSAVIQGAFF. The CDR3 DNA follows: TGCAGCGCTGTGATACAGGGAGCTTTCTTT.

The chain has TRBV5-4 and TRBJ2-7; perhaps TRBD1 as D (5 bases). The CDR3 totals 15 residues. CDR1 is SGHNT and CDR2 is YYREEE in the germline V gene (reference sequence). V was pared by 3 bases and J by 4 bases, with 17 bases between. CDR3 DNA: TGTGCCAGCAGCTCCATATCTAGGGGAAATTACGAGCAGTACTTC. Translating gives CASSSISRGNYEQYF. Combining the CDR3 with reference TRBV5-4 and TRBJ2-7 gives the whole variable domain ETGVTQSPTHLIKTRGQQVTLRCSSQSGHNTVSWYQQALGQGPQFIFQYYREEENGRGNFPPRFSGLQFPNYSSELNVNALELDDSALYLCASSSISRGNYEQYFGPGTRLTVT.

V is TRBV5-1 and J is TRBJ1-2; 8 bases match TRBD1. Germline CDR1 reads SGHRS; CDR2 reads YFSETQ. The CDR3 has 15 amino acids. J gave up 3 bases and V 4 bases, and 8 bases lay outside the gene matches. This CDR3 reads CASSPGQGRDYGYTF. The CDR3 DNA reads TGCGCCAGCAGCCCAGGACAGGGCAGGGACTATGGCTACACCTTC. Together with reference TRBV5-1 and TRBJ1-2, the CDR3 gives the full variable domain: KAGVTQTPRYLIKTRGQQVTLSCSPISGHRSVSWYQQTPGQGLQFLFEYFSETQRNKGNFPGRFSGRQFSNSRSEMNVSTLELGDSALYLCASSPGQGRDYGYTFGSGTRLTVV.

The rearrangement uses TRBV7-9 and TRBJ2-4; 7 nucleotides line up with TRBD2. Per germline, CDR1 SEHNR and CDR2 FQNEAQ (reference sequence). Trimming took 2 bases from V and 0 from J; bases not matched to a gene: 1. CDR3 length: 15 amino acids. The CDR3 DNA is TGTGCCAGCAGCTTAAGCGGGATAGCCAAAAACATTCAGTACTTC. It is translated as CASSLSGIAKNIQYF.

The chain combines TRBV10-3 with TRBJ2-7; 11 bases align to TRBD1. In germline, CDR1 is ENHRY, CDR2 SYGVKD. Losses at the gene ends were 6 bases for V and 4 bases for J; bases not matched to a gene: 11. This CDR3 has 16 amino acids. The CDR3 DNA is TGTGCCATCAGAGGTAGTAGGGGACAGGGGGGTTACGAGCAGTACTTC. As protein: CAIRGSRGQGGYEQYF.